The T cell receptor beta chain described here comes from a study of CD8 T cells in Susac syndrome. Random hexamers were used to reverse transcribe an amount of roughly 0.5 to 1 ug RNA. Multiplex immunoSEQ PCR targeted 54 Vbeta and 13 Jbeta TCR beta segments. TCRdb redid the calling of the immunoSEQ multiplex PCR reads with MiXCR, one entry per CDR3 protein. This sample has under 350,000 distinct CDR3 sequences; about 92% occur once, and the top ten carry about 0.07%. Patients with stable or active relapsing-remitting disease, all of them treatment-naive, made up the multiple sclerosis controls. Negative isolation yielded CD4+ and CD8+ T cells, and FACS enriched TEMRA cells. This clonotype was sampled from a human donor with multiple sclerosis. The sequencing input was CD4+ T cells from PBMCs.

This chain's CDR3 is CSARVLAGLNEQFF. In DNA form, the CDR3 reads TGCAGTGCTAGGGTCCTAGCGGGGCTCAATGAGCAGTTCTTC. The chain is built from TRBV20-1 and TRBJ2-1, with 9 bases matching TRBD2. The V gene end was trimmed by 3 bases and the J gene end by 6 bases; junction bases not matched to a gene: 6. The length of the CDR3 is 14 residues. From germline, CDR1 is DFQATT and CDR2 SNEGSKA (reference sequence).